This entry lists 24 T cell receptor beta chains sequenced from one sample in a study of T cell responses to AZD1222 COVID-19 vaccine. Assay: immunoSEQ multiplex PCR; the TCRdb copy retains only in-frame clones and omits some. The sample includes under 200,000 clones, 94% seen only once; the top ten take about 9.3%. Sequencing was performed on peripheral blood, taken on day 0 of AZD1222 vaccination. These receptor sequences come from an adult in good health.

The chain uses TRBV19 and TRBJ2-1; D is unresolved. V was cut by 5 bases and J by 9 bases, with 14 bases left in between. The CDR3 runs to 13 residues. Germline CDR1 is LNHDA and CDR2 is SQIVND (reference sequence). DNA for the CDR3: TGTGCCAGTAGTGCCAATCTTTGGGGTGAGCAGTTCTTC. This translates into CASSANLWGEQFF.

The genes are TRBV7-8 and TRBJ2-7; D not resolved. From germline, CDR1 is SGHVS and CDR2 FQNEAQ. The CDR3 sequence is 13 residues long. V lost 4 bases, J lost 3 bases, and 10 bases lay in between. CDR3: CASSSAPLYEQYF. In DNA, the CDR3 is TGTGCCAGCAGCTCGGCCCCACTCTACGAGCAGTACTTC.

The chain couples TRBV7-9 to TRBJ1-5; D is perhaps TRBD1 (5 bases). V lost 4 bases and J 4 bases, leaving 8 bases between the germline ends. Looked up from germline, CDR1 is SEHNR and CDR2 is FQNEAQ (reference sequence). This CDR3 is built from 13 residues. CDR3 sequence reads: CASSSGPNQPQHF. The DNA of the CDR3 is TGTGCCAGCAGCTCGGGGCCTAATCAGCCCCAGCATTTT.

This clone showed up just once. This chain links TRBV9 with TRBJ2-1; D remains ambiguous. CDR1 is SGDLS, CDR2 YYNGEE, per germline. The V end lost 7 bases, the J end lost 8 bases, and 16 bases lay between the germline ends. This CDR3 contains 13 residues. The CDR3 loop reads CASSLSPTHEQFF. CDR3 coding DNA: TGTGCCAGCTCCCTTTCCCCCACTCATGAGCAGTTCTTC. Drawing the rest from reference TRBV9 and TRBJ2-1, the complete variable domain is DSGVTQTPKHLITATGQRVTLRCSPRSGDLSVYWYQQSLDQGLQFLIQYYNGEERAKGNILERFSAQQFPDLHSELNLSSLELGDSALYFCASSLSPTHEQFFGPGTRLTVL.

The rearrangement links TRBV11-2 to TRBJ2-3; D might be TRBD2 (6 bases). Trimming removed 6 bases at V and 6 bases at J, with 19 bases between. The CDR3 has 15 amino acids. The germline V gene encodes CDR1 SGHAT and CDR2 FQNNGV. As DNA, the CDR3 is TGTGCCAGCAGTTGGGCTCTGGGGGAGGTCGATACGCAGTATTTT. Its translation: CASSWALGEVDTQYF.

The genes are TRBV7-3 and TRBJ2-7; 10 nucleotides match TRBD2. Per the germline V gene, CDR1 is SGHTA and CDR2 is FQGTGA. V shed 5 bases, J shed 0 bases, and the junction held 4 bases outside the gene matches. The CDR3 has 15 residues. This CDR3 reads CASSEASGSSYEQYF. The CDR3 DNA follows: TGTGCCAGCAGCGAAGCTAGCGGGAGCTCCTACGAGCAGTACTTC.

The chain links TRBV28 to TRBJ2-1; tentatively, D is TRBD2 (6 bases). The CDR3 spans 15 residues. CDR1 and CDR2 from the germline V gene are MDHEN and SYDVKM. V lost 2 bases, J lost 9 bases, and 17 bases lay in between. The CDR3 spells CASSLGGAQVLEQFF. DNA for the CDR3: TGTGCCAGCAGTTTAGGAGGGGCGCAGGTCCTTGAGCAGTTCTTC.

The chain couples TRBV19 to TRBJ1-1; no definite D call. Trimming stripped 1 base from V and 0 bases from J, with 9 bases between. CDR1 is LNHDA, CDR2 SQIVND, per germline (reference sequence). This CDR3 is built from 15 residues. The CDR3 here is CASSIGAAMNTEAFF. CDR3 nucleotide sequence: TGTGCCAGTAGTATAGGGGCAGCCATGAACACTGAAGCTTTCTTT.

The chain uses TRBV10-3 and TRBJ2-1; D is undetermined. Looked up from germline, CDR1 is ENHRY and CDR2 is SYGVKD. The germline V and J ends were trimmed by 3 bases and 8 bases, with 5 bases remaining between them. The CDR3 covers 11 residues. CDR3 in DNA: TGTGCCATCAGTGAAATCGATGAGCAGTTCTTC. Amino acid sequence: CAISEIDEQFF.

The rearrangement joins TRBV3-1 (or the pseudogene TRBV3-2) to TRBJ2-7; D might be TRBD1 (5 bases). The CDR3 covers 12 residues. Germline CDR1 LGHDT, CDR2 YNNKEL (reference sequence). Trimming cost V 8 bases and J 1 base, with 9 bases left between them. The CDR3 protein is CASGRVSYEQYF. As DNA, the CDR3 is TGTGCCAGCGGCAGGGTGTCCTACGAGCAGTACTTC.

The genes are TRBV4-1 and TRBJ1-3; D is ambiguous. CDR3 size: 16 residues. V dropped 3 bases and J dropped 3 bases, with 15 bases sitting between them. Germline V gene sequence: CDR1 MGHRA, CDR2 YSYEKL. The CDR3: CASSQGSPIRGNTIYF. CDR3 nucleotides: TGCGCCAGCAGCCAGGGAAGTCCCATACGTGGAAACACCATATATTTT.

CDR3 amino acids: CASQGLEDTGELFF. DNA of the CDR3: TGTGCCTCACAGGGGTTGGAAGACACCGGGGAGCTGTTTTTT. This chain joins TRBV24-1 and TRBJ2-2; 7 bases line up with TRBD1. The V segment lost 12 bases and the J segment 3 bases; nucleotides outside the gene matches: 9. This CDR3 spans 14 amino acids. CDR1 and CDR2 from the germline V gene are KGHDR and SFDVKD.

The chain combines TRBV24-1 with TRBJ2-5; 7 nucleotides agree with TRBD1. Trimming cost V 3 bases and J 2 bases; bases outside gene matches: 2. CDR3 size: 14 residues. The V gene's germline CDR1 is KGHDR and CDR2 SFDVKD. CDR3 loop: CATSDDREQETQYF. The DNA for the CDR3 is TGTGCCACCAGTGATGACAGGGAGCAAGAGACCCAGTACTTC.

The chain has TRBV19 and TRBJ2-2, with 11 bases identical to TRBD2. This CDR3 comprises 17 residues. Looked up from germline, CDR1 is LNHDA and CDR2 is SQIVND (reference sequence). The junction had 11 bases not matched to a gene; V was cut back by 7 bases and J by 4 bases. CDR3 sequence (DNA): TGTGCCAGTATGTTTGCTAGCGGGAGGAGCGGCACCGGGGAGCTGTTTTTT. Translated, it gives CASMFASGRSGTGELFF.

The chain joins TRBV7-2 to TRBJ2-2, with D hard to call. Trimming stripped 2 bases from V and 5 bases from J, with 6 bases between. Germline CDR1 and CDR2: SGHTA and FQGNSA. The CDR3 is made up of 13 amino acids. In DNA, the CDR3 is TGTGCCAGCAGCTTATGGGGTACCGGGGAGCTGTTTTTT. Translation gives CASSLWGTGELFF.

For the CDR3, the DNA is TGTGCCAGCAGTTTAGAACGGTCAAATGAGCAGTTCTTC. Protein sequence: CASSLERSNEQFF. This sequence joins TRBV12-3 or TRBV12-4 and TRBJ2-1; no firm D call. Deletions cut 1 base from V and 7 bases from J, with 8 bases between. The CDR3 is 13 amino acids.

The V and J genes are TRBV28 and TRBJ2-2; possibly TRBD1 or TRBD2 for D (5 bases each). The germline V gene has CDR1 MDHEN and CDR2 SYDVKM. Trimming stripped 7 bases from V and 5 bases from J, with 17 bases between. CDR3 size: 15 residues. The CDR3 nucleotides read TGTGCCAGCAATTTCGAGGGGTATATGACCGGGGAGCTGTTTTTT. Amino acid sequence: CASNFEGYMTGELFF.

The V gene is TRBV12-3 or TRBV12-4, the J gene TRBJ2-6, with unresolved D. The V end lost 7 bases, the J end lost 0 bases, and 4 bases lay between the germline ends. CDR3 length: 13 residues. The CDR3 loop is CASTHSGANVLTF. The CDR3 nucleotides read TGTGCCAGCACTCACTCTGGGGCCAACGTCCTGACTTTC.

The chain is built from TRBV9 and TRBJ1-3, with 10 bases fitting TRBD1. J was trimmed by 6 bases and V by 0 bases; bases with no gene match: 3. The CDR3 contains 15 residues. Germline V gene sequence: CDR1 SGDLS, CDR2 YYNGEE. CDR3 nucleotide sequence: TGTGCCAGCAGCGTAGGGGGGACAGGGGTAAACACCATATATTTT. It is translated as CASSVGGTGVNTIYF. Complete variable domain (other parts from reference TRBV9 and TRBJ1-3): DSGVTQTPKHLITATGQRVTLRCSPRSGDLSVYWYQQSLDQGLQFLIQYYNGEERAKGNILERFSAQQFPDLHSELNLSSLELGDSALYFCASSVGGTGVNTIYFGEGSWLTVV.

For the CDR3, the DNA is TGTGCCAGCAGTTCCCCAGGGGCCGGTCAGCCCCAGCATTTT. It codes for CASSSPGAGQPQHF. V and J are TRBV28 and TRBJ1-5; weak D call: TRBD1 (6 bases). Looked up from germline, CDR1 is MDHEN and CDR2 is SYDVKM. Between the trimmed V and J ends, which lost 4 bases and 6 bases, there was a span of 13 bases. This CDR3 region has 14 residues.

The V and J genes are TRBV9 and TRBJ2-5, with D possibly matching TRBD2 (6 bases). The CDR3 extends over 15 amino acids. V lost 4 bases and J 5 bases, leaving 18 bases between the germline ends. Germline CDR1 reads SGDLS; CDR2 reads YYNGEE. The CDR3 DNA sequence: TGTGCCAGCAGCCCGACGACTAGTGCTTGGGAGACCCAGTACTTC. It specifies CASSPTTSAWETQYF.

V gene TRBV6-5 combines with J gene TRBJ1-1; TRBD1 agrees at 7 bases. V gave up 2 bases and J gave up 5 bases; unmatched junction bases: 2. The CDR3 consists of 13 residues. Per germline, CDR1 MNHEY and CDR2 SVGAGI. The CDR3 sequence: CASSYPGGTEAFF. The CDR3 region has the DNA TGTGCCAGCAGTTACCCAGGGGGAACTGAAGCTTTCTTT.

The V call is TRBV29-1, the J call TRBJ1-1, with a weak D call TRBD1 (6 bases). The length of the CDR3 is 12 residues. Looked up from germline, CDR1 is SQVTM and CDR2 is ANQGSEA. Between the trimmed V and J ends, which lost 7 bases and 4 bases, there was a span of 13 bases. CDR3 coding DNA: TGCAGCGGGTACAGGGTTGGCACTGAAGCTTTCTTT. The encoded protein is CSGYRVGTEAFF.

The chain uses TRBV28 and TRBJ2-7; TRBD1 might be the D (6 bases). Germline CDR1 and CDR2: MDHEN and SYDVKM. CDR3 length: 12 residues. V shed 8 bases and J shed 2 bases, with 10 bases lying between them. Here the CDR3 DNA reads TGTGCCAGCGCCTGGACAGCCTACGAGCAGTACTTC. Translated, it gives CASAWTAYEQYF.